Listed below are T cell receptor beta chains from one sample, sequenced in a study of blood T cell repertoires in COVID-19. Here immunoSEQ multiplex PCR was the method, and the copy in TCRdb shows in-frame clones only, minus some. This table holds some 140,000 clones, around 80% found once. The sequenced material came from peripheral blood. These receptors all stem from a man in his sixties with acute or convalescent COVID-19. The CDR3 runs from the conserved cysteine through the conserved F or W. A D gene is named only where the DNA matches it firmly. Expanded clones get a size class; other rows say once, few or many, or leave the size out.

CDR3 protein	CDR3 DNA	clone size	D gene	J gene	V gene
CASSTDLYEQYF	TGTGCCAGCAGCACAGACCTCTACGAGCAGTACTTC	.	.	TRBJ2-7	TRBV7-9
CASSVALASGTDTQYF	TGTGCCAGCAGCGTAGCTCTTGCTAGCGGCACAGATACGCAGTATTTT	.	.	TRBJ2-3	TRBV9
CASSYRGQTQYF	TGTGCCAGTAGCTACAGGGGGCAGACCCAGTACTTC	.	TRBD1	TRBJ2-5	TRBV19
CASRTYTYSYEQYF	TGTGCCAGCAGAACGTATACCTACTCCTACGAGCAGTACTTC	once	.	TRBJ2-7	TRBV7-2
CASSVEPRAVTDTQYF	TGTGCCAGCAGCGTAGAACCCAGGGCGGTCACAGATACGCAGTATTTT	.	.	TRBJ2-3	TRBV9
CASSLGGGLNAEAFF	TGTGCCAGCAGCCTAGGAGGTGGACTCAACGCTGAAGCTTTCTTT	.	.	TRBJ1-1	TRBV3-1/TRBV3-2
CAWSVLRGHGYTF	TGTGCCTGGAGTGTACTCAGGGGGCATGGCTACACCTTC	.	TRBD1	TRBJ1-2	TRBV30
CASSTTGGARPYEQYF	TGTGCCAGCAGCACCACGGGGGGCGCTAGGCCCTACGAGCAGTACTTC	.	.	TRBJ2-7	TRBV7-2
CASSQGWTSGPYEQYF	TGTGCCAGCAGCCAAGGGTGGACTAGCGGTCCCTACGAGCAGTACTTC	.	TRBD2	TRBJ2-7	TRBV3-1/TRBV3-2
CASSPSAGGARSPLHF	TGTGCCAGCTCACCCAGCGCGGGGGGCGCTAGATCACCCCTCCACTTT	few	.	TRBJ1-6	TRBV18
CASTPGEGMGETQYF	TGCGCCAGCACCCCTGGGGAGGGGATGGGGGAGACCCAGTACTTC	few	TRBD2	TRBJ2-5	TRBV5-1
CASRAPTERGETQYF	TGTGCCAGCAGGGCTCCGACGGAAAGAGGGGAGACCCAGTACTTC	.	.	TRBJ2-5	TRBV6-5
CASLRDTSGETQYF	TGCGCCAGCTTACGGGACACCAGTGGAGAGACCCAGTACTTC	.	.	TRBJ2-5	TRBV5-1
CASSPLGRADTQYF	TGTGCCAGCAGCCCCCTAGGCAGGGCAGATACGCAGTATTTT	.	.	TRBJ2-3	TRBV11-2
CASSPTRLAGDKNEQFF	TGTGCCAGCTCACCAACCCGCCTAGCGGGAGACAAAAATGAGCAGTTCTTC	.	TRBD2	TRBJ2-1	TRBV18
CATSGGTGALVKNIQYF	TGTGCCACCAGCGGGGGGACAGGGGCCCTAGTCAAAAACATTCAGTACTTC	.	TRBD1	TRBJ2-4	TRBV15
CASKQVQETQYF	TGTGCCAGCAAACAGGTCCAAGAGACCCAGTACTTC	.	.	TRBJ2-5	TRBV2
CASTRREEQFF	TGTGCCAGCACCCGTAGAGAGGAGCAGTTCTTC	.	.	TRBJ2-1	TRBV6-5
CASRAGQGASTEAFF	TGTGCCAGCAGGGCCGGACAGGGGGCGAGTACTGAAGCTTTCTTT	.	TRBD1	TRBJ1-1	TRBV2
CASSPDRGRREQYF	TGTGCCAGCAGCCCCGACAGGGGGAGACGCGAGCAGTACTTC	.	TRBD1	TRBJ2-7	TRBV5-6
CASSPVSGRAKAEQFF	TGTGCCAGCAGTCCGGTTAGCGGGAGGGCCAAGGCTGAGCAGTTCTTC	.	TRBD2	TRBJ2-1	TRBV28
CASSLQNGYTF	TGTGCCAGCAGCTTGCAAAATGGCTACACCTTC	few	.	TRBJ1-2	TRBV5-6
CASSTAFQTGDTEAFF	TGTGCCAGTAGTACCGCGTTTCAGACAGGGGACACTGAAGCTTTCTTT	.	TRBD1	TRBJ1-1	TRBV19
CASSLGRARTDTQYF	TGTGCCAGCAGCTTAGGGAGGGCCCGCACAGATACGCAGTATTTT	.	.	TRBJ2-3	TRBV13
CAWNSGSGNTIYF	TGTGCCTGGAACAGCGGCTCTGGAAACACCATATATTTT	.	.	TRBJ1-3	TRBV30
CASSFHRAEAFF	TGTGCCAGCAGTTTTCACAGGGCGGAAGCTTTCTTT	once	.	TRBJ1-1	TRBV12-3/TRBV12-4
CASSPNTWQTQHF	TGTGCCAGCAGCCCCAACACCTGGCAGACCCAGCATTTT	.	.	TRBJ1-5	TRBV7-8
CASSQLGPRTGGKLFF	TGTGCCAGCAGCCAACTAGGCCCGAGGACAGGGGGGAAACTGTTTTTT	.	TRBD1	TRBJ1-4	TRBV6-6
CASSHGVLNTEAFF	TGTGCCAGCAGCCACGGGGTCCTGAACACTGAAGCTTTCTTT	.	.	TRBJ1-1	TRBV6-2/TRBV6-3
CAVLAGQRWDQPQHF	TGTGCCGTCTTAGCGGGACAGCGGTGGGATCAGCCCCAGCATTTT	.	TRBD1	TRBJ1-5	TRBV6-5
CATSDLHGFNEQFF	TGTGCCACCAGTGACCTGCACGGGTTCAATGAGCAGTTCTTC	.	.	TRBJ2-1	TRBV24-1
CASSQDTNTGELFF	TGTGCCAGCAGCCAGGACACGAACACCGGGGAGCTGTTTTTT	.	.	TRBJ2-2	TRBV7-9
CASGAKETGNTIYF	TGCGCCAGCGGGGCGAAAGAAACTGGAAACACCATATATTTT	.	.	TRBJ1-3	TRBV10-1
CSVSEWAASTDTQYF	TGCAGCGTTTCCGAATGGGCAGCTAGCACAGATACGCAGTATTTT	few	.	TRBJ2-3	TRBV29-1
CASSQAAGQGAGAFF	TGTGCCAGCAGCCAAGCCGCGGGACAGGGGGCCGGAGCTTTCTTT	.	TRBD1	TRBJ1-1	TRBV16
CASRHSGTGRETQYF	TGTGCCAGCAGACATTCCGGGACAGGGAGAGAGACCCAGTACTTC	.	TRBD1	TRBJ2-5	TRBV25-1
CASSLGTGDGETQYF	TGTGCCAGCAGCTTAGGGACGGGAGACGGGGAGACCCAGTACTTC	once	.	TRBJ2-5	TRBV11-2
CSVGQGRNYGYTF	TGCAGCGTGGGACAGGGCCGAAACTATGGCTACACCTTC	.	TRBD1	TRBJ1-2	TRBV29-1
CASSPTPGTGRYNSPLHF	TGTGCCAGCAGTCCCACTCCCGGGACAGGGCGCTATAATTCACCCCTCCACTTT	.	TRBD1	TRBJ1-6	TRBV27
CASSSAGTGKNIQYF	TGTGCCAGCAGTTCCGCCGGGACAGGGAAAAACATTCAGTACTTC	.	TRBD1	TRBJ2-4	TRBV9
CASRPPTGTGQFF	TGTGCCAGCAGACCACCCACCGGGACAGGGCAGTTCTTC	.	TRBD1	TRBJ2-1	TRBV12-3/TRBV12-4
CASSGLYEQYF	TGTGCCAGCAGTGGGCTTTACGAGCAGTACTTC	.	.	TRBJ2-7	TRBV6-2/TRBV6-3
CAWSPRDSRFRHYGYTF	TGTGCCTGGAGTCCCCGGGACAGTAGATTTCGTCACTATGGCTACACCTTC	.	TRBD1	TRBJ1-2	TRBV30
CASGGGLADNEQFF	TGTGCCAGTGGTGGGGGGCTAGCGGACAATGAGCAGTTCTTC	few	.	TRBJ2-1	TRBV19
CASSHVFGQHYGYTF	TGCGCCAGCAGCCATGTTTTTGGACAGCACTATGGCTACACCTTC	.	.	TRBJ1-2	TRBV4-3
CAIRQGADNSPLHF	TGTGCCATCCGACAGGGGGCGGATAATTCACCCCTCCACTTT	.	TRBD1	TRBJ1-6	TRBV28
CASSHSSGLSYEQYF	TGTGCCAGCAGCCATTCTAGCGGCCTCTCCTACGAGCAGTACTTC	.	TRBD2	TRBJ2-7	TRBV3-1/TRBV3-2
CASSLAVGAGDNEQFF	TGTGCCAGCAGCTTAGCGGTAGGAGCCGGGGACAATGAGCAGTTCTTC	.	.	TRBJ2-1	TRBV7-9